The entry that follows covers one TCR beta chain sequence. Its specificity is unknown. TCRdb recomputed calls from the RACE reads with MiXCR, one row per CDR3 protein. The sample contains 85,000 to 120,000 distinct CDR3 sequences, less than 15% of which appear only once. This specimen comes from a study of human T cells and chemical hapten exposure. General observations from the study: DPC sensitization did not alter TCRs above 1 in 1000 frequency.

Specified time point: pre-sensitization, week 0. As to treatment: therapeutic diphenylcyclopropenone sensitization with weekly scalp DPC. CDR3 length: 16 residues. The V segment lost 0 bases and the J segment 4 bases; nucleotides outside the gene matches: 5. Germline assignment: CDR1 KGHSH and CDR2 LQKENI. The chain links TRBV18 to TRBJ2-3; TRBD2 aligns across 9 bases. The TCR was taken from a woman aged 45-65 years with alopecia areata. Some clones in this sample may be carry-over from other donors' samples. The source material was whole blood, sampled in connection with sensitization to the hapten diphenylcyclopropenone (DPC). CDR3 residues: CASSPPGGGAADTQYF. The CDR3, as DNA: TGTGCCAGCTCACCACCCGGCGGGGGGGCAGCAGATACGCAGTATTTT.